This TCR beta chain was sequenced in a study of OX40 agonist ivuxolimab in advanced cancers. Whole-study context: People who had prior anti-PD-1, anti-PD-L1 or anti-CTLA-4 therapy could take part, and 40% had some. Study-level findings and limits: Compared with CD4+, CD8+ T cells on average had more expanded clones.

The V and J ends lost 6 bases and 10 bases respectively, with 28 bases between them. This CDR3 spans 17 amino acids. CDR1 SEHNR and CDR2 FQNEAQ come from the germline V gene (reference sequence). Of note for this clone: What it recognizes is unknown.

Profiled with immunoSEQ multiplex PCR; TCRdb holds only in-frame clones, not every one. This sample has about 18,000 clones; approximately 70% occur once, and the top ten carry about a sixth. Sample: CD4+ or CD8+ T cells sorted from blood, taken in a trial of the OX40 agonist ivuxolimab. The TCR originated in an adult with an advanced solid tumor such as melanoma, head and neck, liver or kidney cancer. The J gene is TRBJ2-1, the V gene TRBV7-9; TRBD1 is a possible D gene (7 bases). CDR3 nucleotide sequence: TGTGCCAGCAGTTCCCCGGGGCCAGGGGGTTTCCGGGAGGAGCAGTTCTTC. Its protein product is CASSSPGPGGFREEQFF.